This is a list of T cell receptor beta chains from one sample in a study of tumor-infiltrating lymphocytes in primary liver carcinoma. TCRdb passed the multiplex PCR reads through MiXCR, listing each CDR3 protein once. This table holds some 190,000 distinct CDR3 sequences, about 55% found once. The source material was peripheral blood. These receptors all stem from a man aged 40-49 years with primary liver carcinoma and hepatitis B virus infection. Each CDR3 is given with its conserved first and last residue. D genes are given only for firm matches. The size entry is marked missing in some rows and otherwise reads once, few, many or a size class.

d_gene | abundance | j_gene | v_gene | CDR3nt | CDR3aa
TRBD2 | NA | TRBJ2-3 | TRBV28 | TGTGTCAGCAAACCGGGACTAGCGGGAGGGCCCGATACGCAGTATTTT | CVSKPGLAGGPDTQYF
NA | many | TRBJ1-4 | TRBV6-5 | TGTGCCAGCAGTTACGGGGGCGGGGTCGGAGAAAAACTGTTTTTT | CASSYGGGVGEKLFF
NA | many | TRBJ2-1 | TRBV11-2 | TGTGCCAGCAGCCTCGCGCTGGACGGAAATGAGCAGTTCTTC | CASSLALDGNEQFF
NA | NA | TRBJ2-6 | TRBV12-3/TRBV12-4 | TGTGCCAGCAGTTTCCTGGGGCCCGAGGCCAACGTCCTGACTTTC | CASSFLGPEANVLTF
NA | few | TRBJ2-7 | TRBV29-1 | TGCAGCGTTGTTAGCGGATCCTCCTACGAGCAGTACTTC | CSVVSGSSYEQYF
TRBD2 | NA | TRBJ2-5 | TRBV7-8 | TGTGCCAGCAGCTTAGGACTAGCGGGGGAAAAATGGGAGACCCAGTACTTC | CASSLGLAGEKWETQYF
NA | few | TRBJ2-1 | TRBV12-3/TRBV12-4 | TGTGCCAGCAGCCGTACCCAGGGTGAGCAGTTCTTC | CASSRTQGEQFF
NA | NA | TRBJ2-1 | TRBV12-3/TRBV12-4 | TGTGCCAGCAGTTTCCGGGGAGCCAATGAGCAGTTCTTC | CASSFRGANEQFF
NA | NA | TRBJ2-1 | TRBV7-9 | TGTGCCAGCAGTCTCCCACCGTCGTTTAGCGGAGGCAATGAGCAGTTCTTC | CASSLPPSFSGGNEQFF
TRBD1 | few | TRBJ1-2 | TRBV6-2/TRBV6-3 | TGTGCCAGCACCACCTGGAAGGACAGGGGATATGGCTACACCTTC | CASTTWKDRGYGYTF
NA | NA | TRBJ2-7 | TRBV29-1 | TGCAGCGTTGGCGGACTTTCCTACGAGCAGTACTTC | CSVGGLSYEQYF
TRBD2 | NA | TRBJ2-7 | TRBV29-1 | TGTAGCGTCCTGGGACTAGCGGGGAGCCGGGGAGCCTACAAGCAGTACTTC | CSVLGLAGSRGAYKQYF
TRBD1 | NA | TRBJ2-2 | TRBV5-5 | TGTGCCAGCAGCTTGTGGGACAGTATCACCGGGGAGCTGTTTTTT | CASSLWDSITGELFF
NA | NA | TRBJ2-7 | TRBV29-1 | TGCAGTGTTGATGGAGTGGGCCACGAGCAGTACTTC | CSVDGVGHEQYF
TRBD2 | few | TRBJ2-1 | TRBV6-5 | TGTGCCAGCAGTTACTCCCTAGCGGCTTTCAATGAGCAGTTCTTC | CASSYSLAAFNEQFF
NA | few | TRBJ1-1 | TRBV4-1 | TGCGCCAGCAGCCAAAAAGAGGGGAACACTGAAGCTTTCTTT | CASSQKEGNTEAFF
NA | NA | TRBJ2-7 | TRBV11-2 | TGTGCCAGCAGCTTAGTAAGGGACGCCTACGAGCAGTACTTC | CASSLVRDAYEQYF
NA | few | TRBJ1-2 | TRBV5-4 | TGTGCCAGCAGCTTCGGGGCGGGGGGACGCCCCGGGGCTGGCTACACCTTC | CASSFGAGGRPGAGYTF
NA | few | TRBJ2-5 | TRBV29-1 | TGCAGCGTGGCCGGGAGTCAAGGGACCCAGTACTTC | CSVAGSQGTQYF
TRBD1 | NA | TRBJ2-5 | TRBV4-1 | TGCGCCAGCAGCCAAGGACCGGGACAGGGGGGGACCCAGTACTTC | CASSQGPGQGGTQYF
NA | NA | TRBJ2-2 | TRBV11-2 | TGTGCCAGCAGCTTATTGGGGGCGGGGACCGGGGAGCTGGTTTTT | CASSLLGAGTGELVF
TRBD1 | NA | TRBJ1-1 | TRBV12-3/TRBV12-4 | TGTGTCAGCAGTTTAGCGCTATTAGTGAGGACAGGGGGCTACACTGAAGCTTTCTTT | CVSSLALLVRTGGYTEAFF
TRBD2 | few | TRBJ2-3 | TRBV6-1 | TGTGCCAGCATTTTAGCGGGAGGCCCAGATACGCAGTATTTT | CASILAGGPDTQYF
NA | NA | TRBJ1-1 | TRBV29-1 | TGCAGCGTTGAAGATGAAGTCGTGAACACTGAAGCTTCCTTT | CSVEDEVVNTEASF
NA | few | TRBJ2-2 | TRBV6-5 | TGTGCCAGCACCGGCCTTCGAAGGAGCGTCGACACCGGGGAGCTGTTTTTT | CASTGLRRSVDTGELFF
NA | NA | TRBJ2-7 | TRBV6-5 | TGTGCCAGCAGTTCCCCTTCGGGAGCCTACGAGCAGTACTTC | CASSSPSGAYEQYF
NA | NA | TRBJ2-5 | TRBV7-8 | TGTGCCAGCCTCTCGTCGGGTTCATCAGAGACCCAGTACTTC | CASLSSGSSETQYF
NA | NA | TRBJ2-7 | TRBV11-2 | TGTGCCAACAGCTTAGGGGGACTCCCCTACGAGCAGCACTTC | CANSLGGLPYEQHF
NA | many | TRBJ2-3 | TRBV11-1 | TGTGCCAGCAGCTTAATCACAGATACGCAGTATTTT | CASSLITDTQYF
TRBD2 | NA | TRBJ2-7 | TRBV29-1 | TGCAGCGTTGGGGGAGGGACGGGGTACGAGCAGTACTTC | CSVGGGTGYEQYF